These 18 T cell receptor beta chains were all obtained from the same sample, sequenced in a study of blood T cell repertoires in COVID-19. Assay used: immunoSEQ multiplex PCR; TCRdb lists only in-frame clones, some missing. The top ten hold about 4% of the sample, which has about 270,000 clones, about 87% seen once. The source material was PBMCs or T cells enriched from blood (not recorded which). The receptors shown here come from a woman aged 25 to 39 with acute COVID-19.

V and J are TRBV6-5 and TRBJ2-4; 10 bases fit TRBD2. V gave up 5 bases and J gave up 7 bases; unmatched junction bases: 8. Germline V CDR1 and CDR2: MNHEY, SVGAGI. The CDR3 has 15 residues. The CDR3 sequence: CASSRLLAGVNIQYF. CDR3 sequence (DNA): TGTGCCAGCAGTAGACTGCTAGCGGGAGTGAACATTCAGTACTTC.

The chain has TRBV2 and TRBJ1-5; the D is unclear. Germline V gives CDR1 SNHLY, CDR2 FYNNEI. Trimming pared 2 bases from V and 3 bases from J, leaving 8 bases between. The CDR3 totals 14 residues. For the CDR3, the DNA is TGTGCCAGCAGTGAATTGAGGGACAATCAGCCCCAGCATTTT. Protein product: CASSELRDNQPQHF.

This clone was observed a handful of times. CDR3: CASIGTGMDYGYTF. CDR3 sequence (DNA): TGTGCCAGCATCGGGACAGGGATGGACTATGGCTACACCTTC. The chain uses TRBV3-1 (or the pseudogene TRBV3-2) and TRBJ1-2; TRBD1 aligns across 9 bases. V lost 7 bases to trimming and J lost 3 bases; unmatched junction nucleotides: 6. Germline CDR1 and CDR2: LGHDT and YNNKEL (reference sequence). CDR3 length: 14 residues.

The chain is built from TRBV5-5 and TRBJ2-7; 7 nucleotides align to TRBD1. Per germline, CDR1 SGHKS and CDR2 YYEKEE (reference sequence). The CDR3 is 14 amino acids. The junction had 13 bases not matched to a gene; V was cut back by 4 bases and J by 9 bases. CDR3 coding DNA: TGTGCCAGCAGCCCCCGCCCTGGACAGGAGGCGCAGTACTTC. It specifies CASSPRPGQEAQYF. The full variable domain, its missing parts supplied by reference TRBV5-5 and TRBJ2-7, is DAGVTQSPTHLIKTRGQQVTLRCSPISGHKSVSWYQQVLGQGPQFIFQYYEKEERGRGNFPDRFSARQFPNYSSELNVNALLLGDSALYLCASSPRPGQEAQYFGPGTRLTVT.

This clone has a single count. This chain links TRBV28 with TRBJ2-5; 8 bases are shared with TRBD2. With V trimmed by 5 bases and J by 1 base, 9 bases remained unmatched. Germline V lookup: CDR1 MDHEN, CDR2 SYDVKM. This CDR3 contains 16 residues. CDR3 coding DNA: TGTGCCAGCAGTATCGGGGGGGCTACGGGCCAAGAGACCCAGTACTTC. This translates into CASSIGGATGQETQYF.

The chain recombines TRBV19 with TRBJ2-2; D not resolved. The V end lost 3 bases, the J end lost 6 bases, and 8 bases lay between the germline ends. The germline gives CDR1 LNHDA, CDR2 SQIVND (reference sequence). The CDR3 runs 13 residues. CDR3 loop: CASSISAAGELFF. CDR3 DNA sequence: TGTGCCAGTAGTATTTCCGCGGCCGGGGAGCTGTTTTTT. Full variable domain (remainder filled in from reference TRBV19 and TRBJ2-2): DGGITQSPKYLFRKEGQNVTLSCEQNLNHDAMYWYRQDPGQGLRLIYYSQIVNDFQKGDIAEGYSVSREKKESFPLTVTSAQKNPTAFYLCASSISAAGELFFGEGSRLTVL.

V and J are TRBV25-1 and TRBJ1-4, with D possibly matching TRBD1 (6 bases). V was shortened by 1 base and J by 4 bases, with 7 bases between the two germline ends. Germline CDR1 and CDR2: MGHDK and SYGVNS. The CDR3 has 14 amino acids. This chain's CDR3 is CASSEWTVNEKLFF. In DNA, the CDR3 is TGTGCCAGCAGTGAATGGACAGTTAATGAAAAACTGTTTTTT.

In DNA form, the CDR3 reads TGTGCCATCAGTGAGGAGACAGGGGGCCTTAATGAAAAACTGTTTTTT. It encodes CAISEETGGLNEKLFF. J is TRBJ1-4 and V is TRBV10-3; 10 nucleotides line up with TRBD1. Trimming took 2 bases from V and 4 from J; bases not matched to a gene: 4. This CDR3 has 16 residues. Germline CDR1 reads ENHRY; CDR2 reads SYGVKD.

This clone occurred once. The chain employs TRBV2 and TRBJ1-1, with a weak D call TRBD1 (6 bases). V was cut by 11 bases and J by 4 bases, with 17 bases left in between. From germline, CDR1 is SNHLY and CDR2 FYNNEI. CDR3 length equals 13 residues. In nucleotides, the CDR3 is TGTGCCCTCCAACTGACAGGATCCACTGAAGCTTTCTTT. It specifies CALQLTGSTEAFF.

Concerning this clone: This CDR3 is also generated by other DNA sequences in the sample. This sequence joins TRBV9 and TRBJ2-7; 12 positions agree with TRBD1. Germline lookup yields CDR1 SGDLS and CDR2 YYNGEE. The CDR3 is made up of 15 amino acids. Germline trimming cut 0 bases from V and 6 bases from J; bases unmatched to any gene: 4. The CDR3 DNA reads TGTGCCAGCAGCGTAGCCGGGACAGGGGGCGGCGAGCAGTACTTC. Translation gives CASSVAGTGGGEQYF.

The gene calls are TRBV27 and TRBJ1-5, with TRBD1 as a possible D gene (5 bases). Germline-derived CDR1 and CDR2 are MNHEY and SMNVEV (reference sequence). CDR3 length: 14 residues. V shed 4 bases and J shed 2 bases, with 9 bases lying between them. DNA of the CDR3: TGTGCCAGCAGTTCCAGGGTTGGCAATCAGCCCCAGCATTTT. Protein product: CASSSRVGNQPQHF.

The chain employs TRBV5-8 and TRBJ1-1, with 10 bases lining up with TRBD1. V gave up 2 bases and J gave up 4 bases; unmatched junction bases: 2. Germline loops: CDR1 SGHTS, CDR2 YDEGEE. The CDR3 consists of 14 residues. The chain's CDR3 is CASSFDRGRTEAFF. The CDR3 nucleotides are TGTGCCAGCAGCTTTGACAGGGGGCGCACTGAAGCTTTCTTT.

The chain links TRBV5-4 to TRBJ2-3; D is possibly TRBD2 (5 bases). This CDR3 has 16 residues. The germline V and J ends were trimmed by 5 bases and 2 bases, with 18 bases remaining between them. Germline V gives CDR1 SGHNT, CDR2 YYREEE (reference sequence). The CDR3 sequence is CASSLPPGSATDTQYF. The CDR3 DNA is TGTGCCAGCAGTCTTCCACCGGGATCCGCCACAGATACGCAGTATTTT. Based on the CDR3 plus reference TRBV5-4 and TRBJ2-3, the full variable domain is ETGVTQSPTHLIKTRGQQVTLRCSSQSGHNTVSWYQQALGQGPQFIFQYYREEENGRGNFPPRFSGLQFPNYSSELNVNALELDDSALYLCASSLPPGSATDTQYFGPGTRLTVL.

CDR3 region: CASTRDRGEKLFF. The CDR3 DNA follows: TGTGCCAGCACCCGGGACAGGGGGGAAAAACTGTTTTTT. This sequence joins TRBV7-9 and TRBJ1-4, with TRBD1 matching 11 bases. The V gene's germline CDR1 is SEHNR and CDR2 FQNEAQ (reference sequence). V shed 7 bases, J shed 8 bases, and the junction held 3 bases outside the gene matches. The CDR3 consists of 13 residues. Complete variable domain (other parts from reference TRBV7-9 and TRBJ1-4): DTGVSQNPRHKITKRGQNVTFRCDPISEHNRLYWYRQTLGQGPEFLTYFQNEAQLEKSRLLSDRFSAERPKGSFSTLEIQRTEQGDSAMYLCASTRDRGEKLFFGSGTQLSVL.

In its sample, this clone was seen once. At one boundary the junction diverges from the germline segment, which might be a read error. The chain combines TRBV6-1 with TRBJ2-7; tentatively, D is TRBD1 (5 bases). CDR1 is MNHNS and CDR2 is SASEGT in the germline V gene. CDR3 length: 13 residues. CDR3 sequence (DNA): TGTGCCAGCAGCGAAGGGGCCTCCTACGAGCAGTACTTC. This gives the protein CASSEGASYEQYF.

The chain joins TRBV6-5 to TRBJ2-3; TRBD2 matches at 7 bases. Per germline, CDR1 MNHEY and CDR2 SVGAGI. The CDR3 extends over 16 amino acids. V lost 2 bases to trimming and J lost 0 bases; unmatched junction nucleotides: 5. The chain's CDR3 is CASSYEGGRSTDTQYF. In nucleotides, the CDR3 is TGTGCCAGCAGTTACGAAGGCGGGAGAAGCACAGATACGCAGTATTTT.

The chain couples TRBV5-6 to TRBJ1-2, with no clear D. Deletions cut 0 bases from V and 0 bases from J, with 6 bases between. From germline, CDR1 is SGHDT and CDR2 YYEEEE. This CDR3 has 14 residues. CDR3 residues: CASSLARSNYGYTF. The CDR3 DNA reads as TGTGCCAGCAGCTTGGCGCGATCTAACTATGGCTACACCTTC. Full variable domain (outside the CDR3, taken from reference TRBV5-6 and TRBJ1-2): DAGVTQSPTHLIKTRGQQVTLRCSPKSGHDTVSWYQQALGQGPQFIFQYYEEEERQRGNFPDRFSGHQFPNYSSELNVNALLLGDSALYLCASSLARSNYGYTFGSGTRLTVV.

The genes are TRBV2 and TRBJ2-2, with 7 bases fitting TRBD1. Germline trimming cut 6 bases from V and 3 bases from J; bases unmatched to any gene: 10. The CDR3 loop spans 16 amino acids. Germline CDR1 SNHLY, CDR2 FYNNEI. The CDR3 nucleotides are TGTGCCAGCAGCATGACAGGGACGAAGTACACCGGGGAGCTGTTTTTT. This gives the protein CASSMTGTKYTGELFF.